A selection of T cell receptor beta chains follows, all from one sample in a study of T cell responses to AZD1222 COVID-19 vaccine. The repertoire was sequenced with immunoSEQ multiplex PCR; TCRdb's copy has only in-frame clones and lacks some. Altogether about 190,000 clones are present, roughly 90% being singletons, with the ten largest covering nearly 1%. The sequencing used peripheral blood, collected on day 0 of AZD1222 vaccination. Receptors originate from an adult in good health. Both conserved end residues are part of each CDR3. D genes are given only for firm matches. Size tells how often a clone was seen (once, few, many) or the class of an expanded clone, and some rows leave it out.

>TRBD2|18|-|TRBV5-1|TRBJ2-7
TGCGCCAGCAGCTTCCCGATGGGTAGCGGGAGTACATCCTACGAGCAGTACTTC
CASSFPMGSGSTSYEQYF
>-|14|-|TRBV10-3|TRBJ2-1
TGTGCCATCAGTGAGGAGATAAGAAGCGATGAGCAGTTCTTC
CAISEEIRSDEQFF
>-|12|-|TRBV29-1|TRBJ1-1
TGCAGCGTTTCAAACATGAACACTGAAGCTTTCTTT
CSVSNMNTEAFF
>-|14|-|TRBV3-1/TRBV3-2|TRBJ1-5
TGTGCCAGCAGCCAAGGCCGGGGGAATCAGCCCCAGCATTTT
CASSQGRGNQPQHF
>TRBD1|14|-|TRBV5-1|TRBJ1-2
TGCGCCAGCAGCTTGGGACAGGGAGTCTATGGCTACACCTTC
CASSLGQGVYGYTF
>TRBD1|14|once|TRBV18|TRBJ2-7
TGTGCCAGCTCTCCTTTAGGACAGGAAGGGGGGCAGTACTTC
CASSPLGQEGGQYF
>TRBD1|14|-|TRBV5-6|TRBJ1-2
TGTGCCAGCAGTTGGGACAGGGGGAACTATGGCTACACCTTC
CASSWDRGNYGYTF
>-|13|-|TRBV24-1|TRBJ2-5
TGTGCCACCAGTGATTCAGGGTGGGAGACCCAGTACTTC
CATSDSGWETQYF
>-|15|-|TRBV9|TRBJ1-1
TGTGCCAGCAGCGTAGAAGTCAGTCTGAACACTGAAGCTTTCTTT
CASSVEVSLNTEAFF
>TRBD1|15|-|TRBV6-5|TRBJ2-1
TGTGCCAGCAGGCAATCCGGGACAGTATACAATGAGCAGTTCTTC
CASRQSGTVYNEQFF
>TRBD2|15|-|TRBV2|TRBJ2-3
TGTGCCAGCAGTGACACACTAGCGGACACCGTTACGCAGTATTTT
CASSDTLADTVTQYF
>-|18|-|TRBV11-3|TRBJ2-1
TGTGCCAGCAGCTTAGACCACTCACAGGGACGGGTATACAATGAGCAGTTCTTC
CASSLDHSQGRVYNEQFF
>TRBD2|16|-|TRBV18|TRBJ2-1
TGTGCCAGCTCACCTCTAGTAGCGGGAGGGCACAATGAGCAGTTCTTC
CASSPLVAGGHNEQFF
>-|12|-|TRBV12-5|TRBJ1-2
TGTGCTAGCAACTATCAGGGAAGCGGCTACACCTTC
CASNYQGSGYTF
>-|14|once|TRBV5-6|TRBJ2-7
TGTGCCAGCAGCTGGGGGGACTCTACCTACGAGCAGTACTTC
CASSWGDSTYEQYF
>TRBD2|15|-|TRBV27|TRBJ2-1
TGTGCCAGCAGTTTTGCTAGCGGGAGTTTCAATGAGCAGTTCTTC
CASSFASGSFNEQFF
>-|13|-|TRBV7-8|TRBJ2-7
TGTGCCAGCAGCTTCACGAAAACCTACGAGCAGTACTTC
CASSFTKTYEQYF
>-|13|-|TRBV12-3/TRBV12-4|TRBJ1-6
TGTGCCAGCAGTTTAAGGTTGGGTTCACCCCTCCACTTT
CASSLRLGSPLHF
>-|13|-|TRBV2|TRBJ1-2
TGTGCCAGCAGTGATTACAGTTACTATGGCTACACCTTC
CASSDYSYYGYTF
>TRBD1|16|-|TRBV27|TRBJ1-6
TGTGCCAGCACCTGGACAGGGAGCTCCTATAATTCACCCCTCCACTTT
CASTWTGSSYNSPLHF
>-|15|-|TRBV5-1|TRBJ1-1
TGCGCCAGCAGCGGCCCTCAGGGAGGTGGCACTGAAGCTTTCTTT
CASSGPQGGGTEAFF
>TRBD1|17|-|TRBV27|TRBJ1-1
TGTGCCAGCAGCCGACGAACCGGGACAGCATTGAACACTGAAGCTTTCTTT
CASSRRTGTALNTEAFF
>TRBD2|16|-|TRBV6-5|TRBJ2-1
TGTGCCAGCAGTTACTCGATCGGGAGGGCCAGGAATGAGCAGTTCTTC
CASSYSIGRARNEQFF
>TRBD1|15|-|TRBV27|TRBJ1-1
TGTGCCAGCAGTCCGGACAGGGGAAGGGACACTGAAGCTTTCTTT
CASSPDRGRDTEAFF
>-|14|-|TRBV29-1|TRBJ1-1
TGCAGCGTTGAGCTGCAGGCCATGAACACTGAAGCTTTCTTT
CSVELQAMNTEAFF
>-|14|-|TRBV11-2|TRBJ2-1
TGTGCCAGCAGCTTTGGGGGCCGTGGGAATGAGCAGTTCTTC
CASSFGGRGNEQFF
>-|15|-|TRBV18|TRBJ2-7
TGTGCCAGCTCACCGGACAGACCATTAAACTACGAGCAGTACTTC
CASSPDRPLNYEQYF
>TRBD1|15|-|TRBV5-1|TRBJ1-3
TGCGCCAGCAGCTCAGGGGACAGCACTGGAAACACCATATATTTT
CASSSGDSTGNTIYF
>-|15|-|TRBV25-1|TRBJ1-1
TGTGCCAGCAGTGAATCGGGGACAAGGAACACTGAAGCTTTCTTT
CASSESGTRNTEAFF
>-|14|-|TRBV27|TRBJ2-7
TGTGCCAGCTTCCGGACAGGCGGGAAGGGCGAGCAGTACTTC
CASFRTGGKGEQYF
>-|15|few|TRBV5-6|TRBJ2-5
TGTGCCAGCAGTTTCCGCACTCCGGGCCAAGAGACCCAGTACTTC
CASSFRTPGQETQYF
>-|14|-|TRBV27|TRBJ1-2
TGTGCCAGCTACCGAGCTGGTGGGGGGAATGGCTACACCTTC
CASYRAGGGNGYTF
>-|12|-|TRBV6-5|TRBJ2-7
TGTGCCAGCAGGCCAGTTGGCTACGAGCAGTACTTC
CASRPVGYEQYF
>-|13|-|TRBV27|TRBJ2-1
TGTGCCAGCAGTTTAGGGGTGGTCAATGAGCAGTTCTTC
CASSLGVVNEQFF
>TRBD2|14|-|TRBV3-1/TRBV3-2|TRBJ2-7
TGTGCCAGCAGCCAACTAGCGGGAGTCTACGAGCAGTACTTC
CASSQLAGVYEQYF
>-|15|-|TRBV9|TRBJ1-4
TGTGCCAGCAGCCCCAGGGCGGCAGCTAATGAAAAACTGTTTTTT
CASSPRAAANEKLFF
>-|17|-|TRBV6-1|TRBJ1-4
TGTGCCAGCAGTGGGGTCCCGCAGGGCGTCGGGGATCAAAAACTGTTTTTT
CASSGVPQGVGDQKLFF
>-|14|-|TRBV2|TRBJ2-7
TGTGCCAGCAGTGAATATGGGGCAGCTTACGAGCAGTACTTC
CASSEYGAAYEQYF
>-|15|once|TRBV5-4|TRBJ2-2
TGTGCCAGCAGCCCGGACTCCCGGGTGGGCGGGGAGCTGTTTTTT
CASSPDSRVGGELFF
>-|16|-|TRBV3-1/TRBV3-2|TRBJ1-4
TGTGCCAGCAGCCAAGCCCCCCAGGGCAGGAATGAAAAACTGTTTTTT
CASSQAPQGRNEKLFF